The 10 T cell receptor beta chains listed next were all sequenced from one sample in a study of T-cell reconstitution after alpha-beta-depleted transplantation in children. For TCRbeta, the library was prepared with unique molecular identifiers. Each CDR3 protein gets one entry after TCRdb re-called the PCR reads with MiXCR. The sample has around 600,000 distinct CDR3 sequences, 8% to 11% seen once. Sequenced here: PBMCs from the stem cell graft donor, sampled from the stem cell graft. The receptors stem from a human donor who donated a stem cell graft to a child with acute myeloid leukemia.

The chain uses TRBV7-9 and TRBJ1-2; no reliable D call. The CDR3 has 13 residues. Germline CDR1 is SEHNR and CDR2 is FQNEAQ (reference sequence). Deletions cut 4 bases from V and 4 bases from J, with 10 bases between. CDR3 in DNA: TGTGCCAGCAGCTCTCCCCCTTCCTATGGCTACACCTTC. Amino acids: CASSSPPSYGYTF.

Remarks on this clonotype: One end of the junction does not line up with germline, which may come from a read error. The CDR3 protein is CCASLGAGGSGIQYF. DNA of the CDR3: TGCTGTGCTAGTCTGGGCGCGGGAGGTAGCGGCATTCAGTACTTC. The V and J genes are TRBV20-1 and TRBJ2-4; 8 bases line up with TRBD2. The length of the CDR3 is 15 residues. Germline loops: CDR1 DFQATT, CDR2 SNEGSKA (reference sequence).

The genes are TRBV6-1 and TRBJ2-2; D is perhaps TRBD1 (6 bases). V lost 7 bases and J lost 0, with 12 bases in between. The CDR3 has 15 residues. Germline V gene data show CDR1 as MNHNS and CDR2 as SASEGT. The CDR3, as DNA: TGTGCCAGCAATGTCGACAGGACGAACACCGGGGAGCTGTTTTTT. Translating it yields CASNVDRTNTGELFF.

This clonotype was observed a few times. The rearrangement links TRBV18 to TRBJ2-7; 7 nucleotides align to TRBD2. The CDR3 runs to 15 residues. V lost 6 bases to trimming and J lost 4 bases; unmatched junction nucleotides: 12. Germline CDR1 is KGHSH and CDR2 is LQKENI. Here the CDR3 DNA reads TGTGCCAGCTCCCCAAGAGGCGGGGGAAGTTACGAGCAGTACTTC. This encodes CASSPRGGGSYEQYF.

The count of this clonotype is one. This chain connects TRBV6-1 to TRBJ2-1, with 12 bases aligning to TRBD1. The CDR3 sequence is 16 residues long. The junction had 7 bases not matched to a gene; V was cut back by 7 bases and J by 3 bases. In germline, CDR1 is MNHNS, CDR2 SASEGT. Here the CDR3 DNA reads TGTGCCAGCATCAGGGACAGGGGGCTTTTCTACAATGAGCAGTTCTTC. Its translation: CASIRDRGLFYNEQFF.

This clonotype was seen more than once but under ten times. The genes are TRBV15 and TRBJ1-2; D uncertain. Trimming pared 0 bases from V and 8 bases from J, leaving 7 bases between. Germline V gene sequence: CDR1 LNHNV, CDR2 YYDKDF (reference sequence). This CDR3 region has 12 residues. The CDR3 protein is CATSRDDRGYTF. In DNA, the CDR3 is TGTGCCACCAGCAGAGACGATAGGGGCTACACCTTC.

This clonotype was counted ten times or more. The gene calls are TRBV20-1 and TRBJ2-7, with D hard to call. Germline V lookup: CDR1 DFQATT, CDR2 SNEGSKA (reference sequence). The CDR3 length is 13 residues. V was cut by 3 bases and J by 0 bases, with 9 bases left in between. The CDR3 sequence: CSASTPHSYEQYF. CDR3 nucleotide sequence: TGCAGTGCTAGCACTCCACACTCCTACGAGCAGTACTTC.

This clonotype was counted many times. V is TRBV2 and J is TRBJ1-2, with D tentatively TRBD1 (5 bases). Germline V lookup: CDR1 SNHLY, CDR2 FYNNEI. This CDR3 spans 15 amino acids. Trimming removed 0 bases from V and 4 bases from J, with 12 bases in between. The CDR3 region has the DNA TGTGCCAGCAGTGAAGCCGGGGGACTCACCTATGGCTACACCTTC. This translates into CASSEAGGLTYGYTF. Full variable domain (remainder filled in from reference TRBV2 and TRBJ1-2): EPEVTQTPSHQVTQMGQEVILRCVPISNHLYFYWYRQILGQKVEFLVSFYNNEISEKSEIFDDQFSVERPDGSNFTLKIRSTKLEDSAMYFCASSEAGGLTYGYTFGSGTRLTVV.

CDR3 DNA: TGTGCCAGCAGTGAAGCGTCGGTGGACAGGGCTGGCCAGCCCCAGCATTTT. Translating gives CASSEASVDRAGQPQHF. The chain employs TRBV2 and TRBJ1-5; TRBD1 aligns across 8 bases. The CDR3 sequence is 17 residues long. The junction had 11 bases not matched to a gene; V was cut back by 0 bases and J by 7 bases. CDR1 and CDR2 from the germline V gene are SNHLY and FYNNEI.

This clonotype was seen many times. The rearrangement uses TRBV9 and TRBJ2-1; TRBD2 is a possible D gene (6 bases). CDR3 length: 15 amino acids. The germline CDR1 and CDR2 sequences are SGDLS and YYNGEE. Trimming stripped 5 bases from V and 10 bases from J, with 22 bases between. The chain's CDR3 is CASREGIAASQEQFF. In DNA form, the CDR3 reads TGTGCCAGCAGAGAGGGGATAGCGGCCTCCCAGGAGCAGTTCTTC.